In this sample, the clone carrying this T cell receptor (beta chain) turned up once. RNA, at about 0.45 to 1 ug, was reverse transcribed with random hexamers. Each CDR3 protein is one row after TCRdb ran MiXCR on the immunoSEQ multiplex PCR reads. Here the sample spans under 200,000 distinct CDR3 sequences, 95% to 97% being singletons. The CDR3 length is 13 residues. V dropped 2 bases and J dropped 4 bases, with 8 bases sitting between them. Germline-derived CDR1 and CDR2 are SQVTM and ANQGSEA. This entry belongs to a study of CD8 T cells in Susac syndrome. Overall study: When their blood was taken, the Susac syndrome patients had either not yet had any therapy, were taking corticosteroids, or were taking intravenous immunoglobulin alone.

CD8+ and CD4+ T cells from blood underwent TCR beta sequencing. FACS enriched CD8+ TEMRA cells, while bulk CD8+ and CD4+ were negatively isolated. The TCR sequence derives from a human donor with Susac syndrome. The rearrangement uses TRBV29-1 and TRBJ2-2; D may correspond to TRBD1 or TRBD2 (5 bases each). The specimen sequenced was CD4+ T cells from PBMCs. CDR3 DNA: TGCAGCGTTGAATGGGGGACCACCGGGGAGCTGTTTTTT. As protein: CSVEWGTTGELFF.